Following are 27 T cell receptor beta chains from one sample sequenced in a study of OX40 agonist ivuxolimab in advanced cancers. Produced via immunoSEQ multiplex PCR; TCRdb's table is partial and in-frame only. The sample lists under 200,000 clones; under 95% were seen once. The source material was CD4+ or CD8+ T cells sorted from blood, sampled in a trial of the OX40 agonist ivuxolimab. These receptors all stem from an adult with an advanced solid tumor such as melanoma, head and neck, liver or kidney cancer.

Here the CDR3 DNA reads TGTGCCTGGAGTCCCTTGGCAGGGACCTATGGCTACACCTTC. Its protein product is CAWSPLAGTYGYTF. This chain connects TRBV30 to TRBJ1-2, with D possibly matching TRBD1 (5 bases). V dropped 2 bases and J dropped 4 bases, with 14 bases sitting between them. This CDR3 is 14 amino acids long. Germline V CDR1 and CDR2: GTSNPN, SVGIG (reference sequence).

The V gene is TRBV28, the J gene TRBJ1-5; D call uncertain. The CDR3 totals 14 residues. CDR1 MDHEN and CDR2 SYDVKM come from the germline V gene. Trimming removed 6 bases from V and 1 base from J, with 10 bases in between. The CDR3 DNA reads TGTGCCAGCAGGCTCGTCGGAAGCAATCAGCCCCAGCATTTT. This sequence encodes CASRLVGSNQPQHF.

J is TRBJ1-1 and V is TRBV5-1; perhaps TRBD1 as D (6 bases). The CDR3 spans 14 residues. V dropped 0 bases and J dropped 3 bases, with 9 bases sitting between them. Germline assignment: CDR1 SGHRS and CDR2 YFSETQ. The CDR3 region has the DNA TGCGCCAGCAGCTTGGAGCAGGGGTACACTGAAGCTTTCTTT. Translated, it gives CASSLEQGYTEAFF. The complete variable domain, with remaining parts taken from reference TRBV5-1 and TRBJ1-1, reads KAGVTQTPRYLIKTRGQQVTLSCSPISGHRSVSWYQQTPGQGLQFLFEYFSETQRNKGNFPGRFSGRQFSNSRSEMNVSTLELGDSALYLCASSLEQGYTEAFFGQGTRLTVV.

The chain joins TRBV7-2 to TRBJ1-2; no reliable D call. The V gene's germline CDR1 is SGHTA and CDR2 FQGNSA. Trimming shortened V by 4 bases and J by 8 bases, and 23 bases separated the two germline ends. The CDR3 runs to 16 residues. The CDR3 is CASSSYYTVSQMGYTF. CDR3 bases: TGTGCCAGCAGCTCCTATTACACCGTCTCACAGATGGGCTACACCTTC.

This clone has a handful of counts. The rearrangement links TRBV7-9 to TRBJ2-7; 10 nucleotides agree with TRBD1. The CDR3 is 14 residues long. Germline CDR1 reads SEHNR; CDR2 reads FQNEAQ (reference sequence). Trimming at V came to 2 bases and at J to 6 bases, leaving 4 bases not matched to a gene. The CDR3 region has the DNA TGTGCCAGCAGCTTAAGACAGGGGGCCGGCGAGCAGTACTTC. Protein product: CASSLRQGAGEQYF.

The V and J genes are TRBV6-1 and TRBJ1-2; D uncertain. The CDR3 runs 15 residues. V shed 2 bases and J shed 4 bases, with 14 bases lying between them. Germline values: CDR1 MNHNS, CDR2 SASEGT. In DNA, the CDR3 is TGTGCCAGCAGTGAATACCCGACCAGGCGCTATGGCTACACCTTC. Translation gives CASSEYPTRRYGYTF.

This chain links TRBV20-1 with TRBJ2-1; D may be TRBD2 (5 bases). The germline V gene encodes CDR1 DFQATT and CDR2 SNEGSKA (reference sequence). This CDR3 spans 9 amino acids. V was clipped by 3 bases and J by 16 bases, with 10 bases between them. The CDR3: CSARDSRFF. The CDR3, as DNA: TGCAGTGCTAGGGACTCTCGTTTCTTC.

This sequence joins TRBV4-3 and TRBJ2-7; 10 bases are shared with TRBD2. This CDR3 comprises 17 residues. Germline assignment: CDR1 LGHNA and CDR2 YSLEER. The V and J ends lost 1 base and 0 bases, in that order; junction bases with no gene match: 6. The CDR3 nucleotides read TGCGCCAGCAGCCAAGGGACTAGCGGATCTCTCTCCTACGAGCAGTACTTC. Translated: CASSQGTSGSLSYEQYF.

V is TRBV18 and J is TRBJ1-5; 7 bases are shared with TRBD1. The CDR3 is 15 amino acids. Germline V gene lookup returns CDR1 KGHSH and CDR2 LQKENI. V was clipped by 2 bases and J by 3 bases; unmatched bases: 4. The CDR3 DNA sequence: TGTGCCAGCTCACCATCAGGGGGACTCAATCAGCCCCAGCATTTT. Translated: CASSPSGGLNQPQHF. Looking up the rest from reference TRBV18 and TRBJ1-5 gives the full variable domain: NAGVMQNPRHLVRRRGQEARLRCSPMKGHSHVYWYRQLPEEGLKFMVYLQKENIIDESGMPKERFSAEFPKEGPSILRIQQVVRGDSAAYFCASSPSGGLNQPQHFGDGTRLSIL.

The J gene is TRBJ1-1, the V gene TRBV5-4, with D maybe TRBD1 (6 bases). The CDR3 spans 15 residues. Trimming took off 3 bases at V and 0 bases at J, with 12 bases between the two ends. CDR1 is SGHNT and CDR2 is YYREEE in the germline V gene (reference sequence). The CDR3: CASSSHPGVNTEAFF. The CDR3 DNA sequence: TGTGCCAGCAGCTCCCACCCAGGGGTGAACACTGAAGCTTTCTTT.

DNA of the CDR3: TGTGCCAGCTCACCCCGACAGGGGCCAAACTATGGCTACACCTTC. As protein: CASSPRQGPNYGYTF. The chain has TRBV18 and TRBJ1-2; 8 bases are shared with TRBD1. In germline, CDR1 is KGHSH, CDR2 LQKENI. The V and J ends lost 3 bases and 2 bases, in that order; junction bases with no gene match: 5. This CDR3 region has 15 residues.

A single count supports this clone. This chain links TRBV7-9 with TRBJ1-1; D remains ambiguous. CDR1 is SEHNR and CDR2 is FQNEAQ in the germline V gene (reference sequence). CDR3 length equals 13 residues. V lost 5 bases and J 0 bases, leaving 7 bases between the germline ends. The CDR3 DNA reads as TGTGCCAGCAGCCCGACCCTGAACACTGAAGCTTTCTTT. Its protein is CASSPTLNTEAFF.

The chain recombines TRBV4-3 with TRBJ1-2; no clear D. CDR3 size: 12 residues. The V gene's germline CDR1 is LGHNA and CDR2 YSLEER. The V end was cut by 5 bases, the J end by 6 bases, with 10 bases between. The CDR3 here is CASSEGRDGYTF. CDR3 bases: TGCGCCAGCAGCGAAGGGCGCGATGGCTACACCTTC.

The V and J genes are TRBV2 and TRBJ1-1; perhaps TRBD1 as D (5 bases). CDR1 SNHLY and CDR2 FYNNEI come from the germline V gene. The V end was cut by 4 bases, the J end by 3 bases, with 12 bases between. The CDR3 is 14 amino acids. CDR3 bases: TGTGCCAGCAGTGGGGGTCGGGGGGACACTGAAGCTTTCTTT. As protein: CASSGGRGDTEAFF.

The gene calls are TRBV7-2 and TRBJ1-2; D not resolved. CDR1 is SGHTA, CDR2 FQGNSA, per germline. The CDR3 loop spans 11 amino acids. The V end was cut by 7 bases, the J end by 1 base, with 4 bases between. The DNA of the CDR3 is TGTGCCAGCATGGTTAACTATGGCTACACCTTC. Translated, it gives CASMVNYGYTF. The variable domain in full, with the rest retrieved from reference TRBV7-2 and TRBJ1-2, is GAGVSQSPSNKVTEKGKDVELRCDPISGHTALYWYRQSLGQGLEFLIYFQGNSAPDKSGLPSDRFSAERTGGSVSTLTIQRTQQEDSAVYLCASMVNYGYTFGSGTRLTVV.

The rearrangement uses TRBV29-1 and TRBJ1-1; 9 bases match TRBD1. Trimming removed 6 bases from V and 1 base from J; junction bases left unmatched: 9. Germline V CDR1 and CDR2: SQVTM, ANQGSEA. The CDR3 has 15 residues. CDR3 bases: TGCAGCGTCGCTAAACAGGGGGCAGGGAACACTGAAGCTTTCTTT. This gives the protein CSVAKQGAGNTEAFF.

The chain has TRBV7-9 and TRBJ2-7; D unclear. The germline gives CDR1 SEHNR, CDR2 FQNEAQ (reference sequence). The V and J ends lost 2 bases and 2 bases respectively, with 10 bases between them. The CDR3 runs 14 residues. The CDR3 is CASSLSTVAYEQYF. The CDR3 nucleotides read TGTGCCAGCAGCTTATCGACGGTTGCCTACGAGCAGTACTTC.

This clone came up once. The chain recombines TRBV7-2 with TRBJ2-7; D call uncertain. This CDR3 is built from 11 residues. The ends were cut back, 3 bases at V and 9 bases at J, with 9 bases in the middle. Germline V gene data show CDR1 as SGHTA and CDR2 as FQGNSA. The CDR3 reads CASSLTDRQYF. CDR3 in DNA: TGTGCCAGCAGCTTGACGGATCGGCAGTACTTC.

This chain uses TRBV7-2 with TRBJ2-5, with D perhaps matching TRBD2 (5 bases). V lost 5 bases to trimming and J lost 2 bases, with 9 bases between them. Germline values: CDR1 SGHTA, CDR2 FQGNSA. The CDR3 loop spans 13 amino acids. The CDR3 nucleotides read TGTGCCAGCAGCACGGGGTTTCAAGAGACCCAGTACTTC. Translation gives CASSTGFQETQYF.

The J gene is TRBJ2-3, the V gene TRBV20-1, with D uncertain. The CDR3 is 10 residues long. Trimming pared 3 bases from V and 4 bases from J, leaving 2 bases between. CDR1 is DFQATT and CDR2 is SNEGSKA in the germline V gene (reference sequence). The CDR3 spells CSARSDTQYF. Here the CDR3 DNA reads TGCAGTGCTAGGTCAGATACGCAGTATTTT.

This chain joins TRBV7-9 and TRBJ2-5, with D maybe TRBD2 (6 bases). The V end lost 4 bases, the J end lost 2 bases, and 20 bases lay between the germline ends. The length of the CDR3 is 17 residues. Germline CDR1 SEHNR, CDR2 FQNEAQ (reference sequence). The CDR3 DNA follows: TGTGCCAGCAGCTCAACCCAGGCGGGATCTTTTCAAGAGACCCAGTACTTC. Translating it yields CASSSTQAGSFQETQYF. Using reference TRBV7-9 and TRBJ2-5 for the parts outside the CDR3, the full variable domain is DTGVSQNPRHKITKRGQNVTFRCDPISEHNRLYWYRQTLGQGPEFLTYFQNEAQLEKSRLLSDRFSAERPKGSFSTLEIQRTEQGDSAMYLCASSSTQAGSFQETQYFGPGTRLLVL.

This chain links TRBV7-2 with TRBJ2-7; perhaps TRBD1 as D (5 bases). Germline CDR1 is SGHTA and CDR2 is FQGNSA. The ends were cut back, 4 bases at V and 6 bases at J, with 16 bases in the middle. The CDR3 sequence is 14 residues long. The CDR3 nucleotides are TGTGCCAGCAGCTGGCAGGGTCGGCAATTCGAGCAGTACTTC. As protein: CASSWQGRQFEQYF.

CDR3 nucleotides: TGCGCCAGCAGCTGGGGGGACAGGGACCTCTACGAGCAGTACTTC. Its translation: CASSWGDRDLYEQYF. This sequence joins TRBV5-1 and TRBJ2-7, with TRBD1 matching over 9 bases. V dropped 3 bases and J dropped 3; count of bases not matched to a gene: 7. CDR1 and CDR2 from the germline V gene are SGHRS and YFSETQ. The length of the CDR3 is 15 residues.

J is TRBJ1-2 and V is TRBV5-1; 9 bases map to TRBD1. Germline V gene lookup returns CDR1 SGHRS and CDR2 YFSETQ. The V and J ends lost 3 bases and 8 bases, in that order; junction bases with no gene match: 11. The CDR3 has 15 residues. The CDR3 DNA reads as TGCGCCAGCAGCTCCTTTTCCGGGACAGGGAACGGCTACACCTTC. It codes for CASSSFSGTGNGYTF.

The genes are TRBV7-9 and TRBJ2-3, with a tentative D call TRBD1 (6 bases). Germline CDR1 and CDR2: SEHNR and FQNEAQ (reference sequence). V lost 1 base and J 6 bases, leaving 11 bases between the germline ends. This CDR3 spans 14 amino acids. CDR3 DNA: TGTGCCAGCAGCTTAGTGGGGGCACGGGATACGCAGTATTTT. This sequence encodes CASSLVGARDTQYF.

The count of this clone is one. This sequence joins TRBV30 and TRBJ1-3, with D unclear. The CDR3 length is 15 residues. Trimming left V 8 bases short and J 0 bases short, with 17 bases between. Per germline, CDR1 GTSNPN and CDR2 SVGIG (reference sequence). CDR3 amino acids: CARNPSGPSGNTIYF. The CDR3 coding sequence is TGTGCCAGAAACCCCTCAGGTCCCTCTGGAAACACCATATATTTT.

The DNA of the CDR3 is TGTGCCAGCAGTTACTCGAAAACAGGGTCCTACGAGCAGTACTTC. It yields the protein CASSYSKTGSYEQYF. The chain links TRBV6-5 to TRBJ2-7; a weak D match, TRBD1 (6 bases). This CDR3 spans 15 amino acids. V was clipped by 0 bases and J by 1 base, with 10 bases between them. Per germline, CDR1 MNHEY and CDR2 SVGAGI.